The entry below describes one T cell receptor (beta chain). Its specific antigen is unknown. No qualities accompany the bases; no much larger clone lies one base away. The meaning of the sample's time point label: baseline before first vaccination. Vaccinee samples were obtained from the UK trials COV001 and COV002, which included a single-blind randomized controlled phase 2/3 trial of AZD1222 (ChAdOx1 nCoV-19) in healthy adults. Trial participant PBMC samples were collected at day 0 and day 28 after the second dose for TCRbeta chain sequencing. This sample stems from a study of T cell responses to AZD1222 COVID-19 vaccine listed by TCRdb under 2021. Some background on the complete study: AZD1222 recipients whose second dose came at about 4 weeks and those whose second dose came at about 12 weeks were combined into one group, since spike-specific TCR depth and breadth did not differ between the two schedules. Trial participants were enrolled into age subgroups of 18-55, 56-69 and 70-plus years, which contained around 150, 29 and 61 TCR-sequenced participants, respectively. A total of approximately 230 trial participants underwent TCR sequencing, of whom some 210 received two doses of AZD1222 and about 25 received two doses of the MenACWY control vaccine. Overall study results and their limits: The 56-69-year group was small, and its depth increase did not reach significance, likely because of low power. After two AZD1222 doses, both the breadth and the depth of spike-specific TCRs were significantly higher than at day 0 and than in MenACWY recipients. Conclusions about previously exposed vaccinees are limited, since just 5 or 6 AZD1222 recipients were seropositive for SARS-CoV-2 at baseline. No day 14 peak-response samples were available, so repertoires were characterized only after the peak T cell response. Epitopes outside the regions mutated in the B.1.351 and B.1.1.7 variants were reportedly recognized by nearly half of the unique spike-specific TCRs. The vaccine-associated CD4 TCRs covered the entire spike protein, and the dominant responses fell in regions 160-218 and 743-854. Participants were mostly white British, with more females than males. The authors suggested clonal diversity may have been underestimated.

The CDR3 regions of human TCRbeta chains were analyzed by immunosequencing. The paper's processing steps were these. Repertoire TCRs were matched against a reference library of SARS-CoV-2-specific TCRs generated with the MIRA antigen-specificity platform. Breadth was defined as the fraction of unique TCRs that were SARS-CoV-2-associated, and depth was defined as the fraction of total T cells that were SARS-CoV-2-associated. Each spike-specific TCR was assigned to its reactive spike region and to a CD4 or CD8 class using the MIRA data. Log10-transformed breadth and depth values were compared by one-way ANOVA with Sidak's multiple comparisons tests. Entries here come from immuneACCESS through TCRdb and include only in-frame sequences with V and J called. Some clones fail to appear in such tables; in the studies checked, an unresolved V gene covers under half of the shortfall, and the cause of the remainder is unknown. The D gene and trimming were derived from the DNA, and the V and J assignments and clone size from that table. This sample is represented by roughly 56,000 clones; approximately 85% of them were singletons. Together, the top ten hold less than 15% of the sample.

The sequence came from an adult in good health. The sample in question was peripheral blood, obtained on day 0 of AZD1222 vaccination.

The CDR3 is CASSLQGPYALHF. The nucleotide sequence is TGTGCCAGTAGTTTACAGGGCCCCTACGCCCTCCACTTT. The receptor chain draws on TRBV19 and TRBJ1-6; perhaps TRBD1 is the D gene, with 6 bases matching. The CDR3 runs 13 residues from the cysteine to the phenylalanine. The entry retains the CDR3 DNA only, 39 bases that are in frame from base 1. V drops 5 bases and J drops 14 bases, leaving 16 bases in between. The germline V gene encodes CDR1 LNHDA and CDR2 SQIVND (reference sequence).